This T cell receptor beta chain was observed in a study of T-cell memory formation after mild COVID-19. Trimming took 0 bases from V and 2 from J, leaving 16 bases between them. Germline loops: CDR1 LGHDT, CDR2 YNNKEL (reference sequence). The CDR3 has 18 residues. Overall study results and limits: The appearance of some responding clones in pre-infection memory suggested that cross-reactive memory joined. Contracting clones from day 15 to 85 had balanced CD4/CD8; later expanders favoured CD4+. Largely, contracting CD4+ clones fell within CM and EM, and contracting CD8+ clones within EMRA.

A few counts support this clonotype. Its antigen is unidentified. It was 5'RACE with constant-segment primers that produced the TCR alpha and TCR beta cDNA libraries, which carried sample barcodes and UMIs. TCRdb analysed the 5' RACE reads with MiXCR anew, one entry per CDR3 protein. Among 550,000 to 700,000 distinct CDR3 sequences listed, approximately 19% were seen once. This sequence joins TRBV3-1 and TRBJ2-2, with a tentative D call TRBD2 (6 bases). The receptor was isolated from an adult woman who had mild COVID-19 (a few samples of this study predate the infection). Cell type and time point are not known. Sequencing was done on a sample of PBMCs or a T cell subset sorted from them (not recorded which). The chain's CDR3 is CASSQDLGLDYNTGELFF. CDR3 DNA: TGTGCCAGCAGCCAAGATCTGGGCTTGGACTATAACACCGGGGAGCTGTTTTTT.